Below, 15 T cell receptor beta chains from the same sample are listed, as sequenced in a study of shared clonotypes between healthy human individuals. Sequencing used immunoSEQ multiplex PCR; TCRdb keeps in-frame clones, though not all of them. Here the sample spans approximately 2.1 million clones, 85% to 95% being singletons. Sequenced: naive CD4+ T cells from PBMCs. Subset: CD45RA+ positively selected. These TCRs come from a man between 18 and 35 years old in good health. Some clones in this sample may be carry-over from other donors' samples.

V and J are TRBV7-3 and TRBJ2-3, with D possibly matching TRBD1 (7 bases). Germline lookup yields CDR1 SGHTA and CDR2 FQGTGA. There are 15 residues in the CDR3. V lost 3 bases and J 2 bases, leaving 12 bases between the germline ends. CDR3 bases: TGTGCCAGCAGCTTGACAGGGACTTTCACAGATACGCAGTATTTT. Its protein is CASSLTGTFTDTQYF.

The J gene is TRBJ1-2, the V gene TRBV9, with D tentatively TRBD1 (6 bases). CDR1 SGDLS and CDR2 YYNGEE come from the germline V gene. Trimming left V 2 bases short and J 7 bases short, with 18 bases between. The CDR3 runs 15 residues. The CDR3 is CASSVGAASRAGYTF. In DNA, the CDR3 is TGTGCCAGCAGCGTGGGGGCTGCTTCGAGGGCTGGCTACACCTTC.

V is TRBV4-1 and J is TRBJ2-1; no definite D call. V lost 4 bases and J 0 bases, leaving 10 bases between the germline ends. Looked up from germline, CDR1 is MGHRA and CDR2 is YSYEKL. The CDR3 is 15 amino acids. The CDR3 DNA reads TGCGCCAGCAGCCCCCTGATGAGCTCCTACAATGAGCAGTTCTTC. Translating it yields CASSPLMSSYNEQFF.

As for this clone: Additional DNA sequences in this sample encode the identical CDR3. V and J are TRBV5-1 and TRBJ1-1; 8 bases are a match to TRBD1. With 4 bases clipped from V and 6 bases from J, the junction kept 8 bases outside the gene matches. The V gene's germline CDR1 is SGHRS and CDR2 YFSETQ. CDR3 length: 14 amino acids. CDR3 loop: CASSQGQGIAEAFF. CDR3 DNA: TGCGCCAGCAGCCAAGGACAGGGAATCGCTGAAGCTTTCTTT.

The V gene is TRBV7-2, the J gene TRBJ1-3; D gene unclear. CDR1 and CDR2 (germline): SGHTA, FQGNSA. The CDR3 has 13 amino acids. Trimming removed 2 bases at V and 4 bases at J, with 6 bases between. The DNA of the CDR3 is TGTGCCAGCAGCTTATCGGGAGGAAACACCATATATTTT. Translating gives CASSLSGGNTIYF. Complete variable domain (other parts from reference TRBV7-2 and TRBJ1-3): GAGVSQSPSNKVTEKGKDVELRCDPISGHTALYWYRQSLGQGLEFLIYFQGNSAPDKSGLPSDRFSAERTGGSVSTLTIQRTQQEDSAVYLCASSLSGGNTIYFGEGSWLTVV.

The rearrangement joins TRBV4-2 to TRBJ2-7, with a weak D call TRBD1 (5 bases). This CDR3 contains 16 residues. Trimming cost V 0 bases and J 6 bases, with 18 bases left between them. Germline V gene data show CDR1 as LGHNA and CDR2 as YNFKEQ. CDR3 nucleotides: TGTGCCAGCAGCCAAGATAATGTGGCAGGGCTGAGCGAGCAGTACTTC. Amino acid sequence: CASSQDNVAGLSEQYF.

This sequence joins TRBV14 and TRBJ2-2; 8 bases line up with TRBD2. Trimming at V came to 4 bases and at J to 1 base, leaving 14 bases not matched to a gene. CDR1 is SGHDN, CDR2 FVKESK, per germline. This CDR3 spans 19 amino acids. The CDR3 DNA sequence: TGTGCCAGCAGCCCACTAGGACGGGCTAGCGGGCGGAACACCGGGGAGCTGTTTTTT. Translated: CASSPLGRASGRNTGELFF.

The rearrangement links TRBV28 to TRBJ1-2; TRBD1 aligns across 7 bases. Germline loops: CDR1 MDHEN, CDR2 SYDVKM. CDR3 length equals 12 residues. J lost 6 bases, V lost 8 bases, and 6 bases had no gene match. This chain's CDR3 is CASRDRANGYTF. The CDR3, as DNA: TGTGCCAGCCGAGACAGGGCAAATGGCTACACCTTC.

The chain uses TRBV10-3 and TRBJ1-5; no clear D gene. Germline CDR1 and CDR2: ENHRY and SYGVKD. CDR3 length equals 17 residues. Trimming took 0 bases from V and 0 from J, leaving 12 bases between them. CDR3 amino acids: CAISESVTDYSNQPQHF. The DNA for the CDR3 is TGTGCCATCAGTGAGTCGGTAACAGATTATAGCAATCAGCCCCAGCATTTT.

A word on this clone: Other nucleotide sequences in the sample specify the same CDR3. The rearrangement joins TRBV29-1 to TRBJ1-2; possibly TRBD1 for D (6 bases). CDR1 is SQVTM and CDR2 is ANQGSEA in the germline V gene. CDR3 length: 12 amino acids. V was clipped by 4 bases and J by 4 bases, with 10 bases between them. CDR3 residues: CSVVQGSYGYTF. In nucleotides, the CDR3 is TGCAGCGTTGTACAGGGTAGCTATGGCTACACCTTC.

The genes are TRBV30 and TRBJ2-7; 8 bases line up with TRBD1. The germline CDR1 and CDR2 sequences are GTSNPN and SVGIG (reference sequence). Trimming removed 4 bases from V and 3 bases from J; junction bases left unmatched: 11. CDR3 size: 15 residues. The CDR3 DNA reads TGTGCCTGGACCGAAAGACAGGGGCAAGGCTACGAGCAGTACTTC. It yields the protein CAWTERQGQGYEQYF.

The chain has TRBV9 and TRBJ2-1; 8 bases map to TRBD2. The CDR3 loop spans 15 amino acids. With V trimmed by 2 bases and J by 10 bases, 11 bases remained unmatched. Germline V gene data show CDR1 as SGDLS and CDR2 as YYNGEE. Here the CDR3 DNA reads TGTGCCAGCAGCGTCGACGGGAGGGCCCACGGGGAGCAGTTCTTC. It translates to CASSVDGRAHGEQFF.

The chain carries TRBV27 and TRBJ2-5; 7 bases fit TRBD1. Germline assignment: CDR1 MNHEY and CDR2 SMNVEV (reference sequence). V trimming: 5 bases; J trimming: 1 base; junction bases outside the gene matches: 16. There are 18 residues in the CDR3. CDR3 amino acids: CASSPRQGPTRGQETQYF. As DNA, the CDR3 is TGTGCCAGCAGTCCCCGACAGGGACCCACTAGGGGCCAAGAGACCCAGTACTTC.

The gene calls are TRBV6-5 and TRBJ2-7, with 7 nucleotides matching TRBD1. The CDR3 loop spans 16 amino acids. The germline gives CDR1 MNHEY, CDR2 SVGAGI. Trimming at V came to 4 bases and at J to 5 bases, leaving 14 bases not matched to a gene. The CDR3 bases are TGTGCCAGCAGTTTCCAAGTGGGACAGCCGGGCGACGAGCAGTACTTC. As protein: CASSFQVGQPGDEQYF.

The chain couples TRBV5-6 to TRBJ1-3; TRBD1 aligns across 8 bases. CDR1 and CDR2 from the germline V gene are SGHDT and YYEEEE. V trimming: 2 bases; J trimming: 7 bases; junction bases outside the gene matches: 8. CDR3 length equals 15 residues. In DNA, the CDR3 is TGTGCCAGCAGCTTCCGGACAGGGAGGTCGAACACCATATATTTT. It translates to CASSFRTGRSNTIYF.